The 21 T cell receptor beta chains below come from one sample, sequenced in a study of CD8 T cells in ankylosing spondylitis listed by TCRdb under 2017. The protocol used for the library was 5' RACE. The sequencing machine was an Illumina HiSeq 2500. TCRdb reanalyzed the raw reads on its own, using fastp at Q25 for trimming and MiXCR for clone calling, and kept in-frame beta chains. Each record represents a unique CDR3 protein, reported with the most common genes and DNA among its rows. In all, the sample holds 250,000 to 350,000 distinct CDR3 sequences, and around 20% of those were seen once. The ten largest make up 7.8% of the sample. The material sequenced was blood, either unsorted or a sorted T cell fraction (not recorded which). The receptors were sampled from a male donor with ankylosing spondylitis or in good health (not recorded which).

The J gene is TRBJ2-1, the V gene TRBV27, with 9 bases fitting TRBD1. Trimming took 10 bases from V and 5 from J; bases not matched to a gene: 6. The CDR3 runs to 13 residues. Germline CDR1 MNHEY, CDR2 SMNVEV (reference sequence). The CDR3 is CATADRGNNEQFF. The CDR3 DNA is TGTGCCACCGCGGACAGGGGCAACAATGAGCAGTTCTTC.

V and J are TRBV27 and TRBJ2-5, with TRBD2 as a possible D gene (5 bases). Germline V gene lookup returns CDR1 MNHEY and CDR2 SMNVEV (reference sequence). This CDR3 is 11 amino acids long. V lost 3 bases to trimming and J lost 6 bases, with 5 bases between them. The CDR3 nucleotides read TGTGCCAGCAGTTTCGGGAAGACCCAGTACTTC. Protein product: CASSFGKTQYF.

This clonotype turned up a few times. In nucleotides, the CDR3 is TGCGCCAGCAGCCTGGGGATTTTCACAGATACGCAGTATTTT. Its translation is CASSLGIFTDTQYF. The J gene is TRBJ2-3, the V gene TRBV10-2; D is ambiguous. Germline CDR1 and CDR2: WSHSY and SAAADI. The CDR3 totals 14 residues. The V and J ends lost 6 bases and 2 bases respectively, with 12 bases between them.

The table lists this clonotype with a few counts. The chain has TRBV29-1 and TRBJ2-2; D is unclear. V lost 3 bases and J 0 bases, leaving 5 bases between the germline ends. Germline loops: CDR1 SQVTM, CDR2 ANQGSEA. The CDR3 sequence is 13 residues long. The CDR3 bases are TGCAGCGTTGATATCGCGAACACCGGGGAGCTGTTTTTT. It yields the protein CSVDIANTGELFF.

This clonotype was seen only a few times. The chain couples TRBV18 to TRBJ2-7, with D possibly called TRBD1 or TRBD2 (5 bases each). Trimming cost V 4 bases and J 2 bases, with 15 bases left between them. Per the germline V gene, CDR1 is KGHSH and CDR2 is LQKENI. This CDR3 comprises 15 residues. CDR3 residues: CASSLDRGLAYEQYV. The CDR3 DNA reads TGTGCCAGCTCACTCGACAGAGGGTTGGCCTACGAGCAGTACGTC.

This clonotype was recorded many times. The V gene is TRBV11-1, the J gene TRBJ1-2; 7 bases are a match to TRBD1. Per germline, CDR1 SGHAT and CDR2 FQDESV (reference sequence). V lost 5 bases and J lost 0; bases outside the gene matches: 9. The CDR3 contains 16 residues. CDR3 protein: CASSAGTVFPNYGYTF. CDR3 in DNA: TGTGCCAGCAGCGCAGGGACAGTCTTTCCTAACTATGGCTACACCTTC.

At least ten counts were recorded for this clonotype. CDR3 region: CATSEQGFWFF. Here the CDR3 DNA reads TGTGCCACCAGTGAACAGGGCTTTTGGTTCTTC. The chain couples TRBV24-1 to TRBJ2-1, with D maybe TRBD1 (6 bases). CDR1 is KGHDR, CDR2 SFDVKD, per germline. The CDR3 spans 11 residues. Trimming left V 4 bases short and J 15 bases short, with 12 bases between.

This clonotype showed up many times. The chain uses TRBV6-1 and TRBJ1-2; 7 nucleotides align to TRBD1. This CDR3 region has 13 residues. Trimming removed 7 bases from V and 7 bases from J; junction bases left unmatched: 9. Germline values: CDR1 MNHNS, CDR2 SASEGT. The CDR3 nucleotides are TGTGCCAGCATTCAAAAAGGGGGCTTTGGCTACACCTTC. Translated: CASIQKGGFGYTF.

As to this clonotype: One junction end does not reproduce the germline sequence, and a read error may be involved. The rearrangement uses TRBV3-1 and TRBJ2-1; D gene ambiguous. Germline values: CDR1 LGHDT, CDR2 YNNKEL (reference sequence). The length of the CDR3 is 15 residues. The CDR3 protein is CASSPGGQYKNGQFF. In nucleotides, the CDR3 is TGTGCCAGCAGCCCGGGCGGTCAGTACAAAAATGGGCAGTTCTTC.

This clonotype was recorded a few times. The rearrangement uses TRBV3-1 and TRBJ2-4; D not resolved. V shed 0 bases and J shed 3 bases, with 12 bases lying between them. CDR1 and CDR2 from the germline V gene are LGHDT and YNNKEL (reference sequence). The CDR3 runs 16 residues. CDR3 protein: CASSQEEGISKNIQYF. CDR3 nucleotides: TGTGCCAGCAGCCAAGAAGAAGGGATCAGCAAAAACATTCAGTACTTC.

This clonotype was seen repeatedly, ten times or more. The CDR3 is CASSLAPGTKGAYTF. CDR3 sequence (DNA): TGCGCCAGCAGCTTGGCCCCCGGGACTAAAGGGGCCTACACCTTC. This sequence joins TRBV5-1 and TRBJ1-2, with D possibly being TRBD1 (5 bases). Germline values: CDR1 SGHRS, CDR2 YFSETQ. Trimming left V 0 bases short and J 10 bases short, with 19 bases between. The CDR3 contains 15 residues. Using reference TRBV5-1 and TRBJ1-2 for the parts outside the CDR3, the full variable domain is KAGVTQTPRYLIKTRGQQVTLSCSPISGHRSVSWYQQTPGQGLQFLFEYFSETQRNKGNFPGRFSGRQFSNSRSEMNVSTLELGDSALYLCASSLAPGTKGAYTFGSGTRLTVV.

V usage is TRBV7-9 and J usage is TRBJ1-4, with D tentatively TRBD1 (5 bases). The ends were cut back, 1 base at V and 4 bases at J, with 16 bases in the middle. The germline V gene has CDR1 SEHNR and CDR2 FQNEAQ (reference sequence). The CDR3 runs to 17 residues. This CDR3 is CASSLGLPGRLNEKLFF. CDR3 sequence (DNA): TGTGCCAGCAGCTTAGGTCTTCCGGGACGGCTTAATGAAAAACTGTTTTTT.

This clonotype was picked up a small number of times. This chain uses TRBV28 with TRBJ2-1, with 11 bases matching TRBD2. There are 15 residues in the CDR3. Germline CDR1 MDHEN, CDR2 SYDVKM. V trimming: 8 bases; J trimming: 9 bases; junction bases outside the gene matches: 12. DNA of the CDR3: TGTGCCAGCGGTCGACTAGCGGGATTGAGTTGTGAGCAGTTCTTC. Encoded protein: CASGRLAGLSCEQFF.

This chain uses TRBV19 with TRBJ1-1, with TRBD1 matching over 12 bases. CDR1 LNHDA and CDR2 SQIVND come from the germline V gene (reference sequence). This CDR3 contains 15 residues. The trim removed 5 bases at V and 6 bases at J, leaving 7 bases unmatched. The CDR3, as DNA: TGTGCCAGTAGTTGGGGACAGGGGGCCGCCGCTGAAGCTTTCTTT. Translated, it gives CASSWGQGAAAEAFF.

This clonotype was recorded a few times. V usage is TRBV28 and J usage is TRBJ2-5, with 7 bases fitting TRBD2. V was clipped by 3 bases and J by 7 bases; unmatched bases: 5. Germline-derived CDR1 and CDR2 are MDHEN and SYDVKM. CDR3 length: 13 amino acids. The CDR3 DNA reads as TGTGCCAGCAGTTTTGGAATAGCGGGGACCCAGTACTTC. It encodes CASSFGIAGTQYF.

The sample holds a few counts of this clonotype. The chain employs TRBV5-1 and TRBJ2-1; 12 bases align to TRBD2. The trim removed 4 bases at V and 7 bases at J, leaving 6 bases unmatched. This CDR3 spans 15 amino acids. The V gene's germline CDR1 is SGHRS and CDR2 YFSETQ. The CDR3 sequence is CASSITSGRTNEQFF. The CDR3 bases are TGCGCCAGCAGCATCACTAGCGGGAGGACGAATGAGCAGTTCTTC. The entire variable domain, with the rest obtained from reference TRBV5-1 and TRBJ2-1, is as follows: KAGVTQTPRYLIKTRGQQVTLSCSPISGHRSVSWYQQTPGQGLQFLFEYFSETQRNKGNFPGRFSGRQFSNSRSEMNVSTLELGDSALYLCASSITSGRTNEQFFGPGTRLTVL.

This rearrangement joins TRBV15 to TRBJ2-5, with TRBD1 matching over 9 bases. Looked up from germline, CDR1 is LNHNV and CDR2 is YYDKDF (reference sequence). The CDR3 extends over 14 amino acids. J gave up 5 bases and V 7 bases, and 8 bases lay outside the gene matches. This chain's CDR3 is CATTRTGDSETQYF. Here the CDR3 DNA reads TGTGCCACCACTAGGACAGGGGACTCCGAGACCCAGTACTTC. The entire variable domain, with the rest obtained from reference TRBV15 and TRBJ2-5, is as follows: DAMVIQNPRYQVTQFGKPVTLSCSQTLNHNVMYWYQQKSSQAPKLLFHYYDKDFNNEADTPDNFQSRRPNTSFCFLDIRSPGLGDTAMYLCATTRTGDSETQYFGPGTRLLVL.

J is TRBJ2-5 and V is TRBV12-3 or TRBV12-4; no firm D call. V gave up 5 bases and J gave up 6 bases, with 7 bases separating them. The CDR3 consists of 11 residues. CDR3 nucleotides: TGTGCCAGCAGTGGTGTAAAGACCCAGTACTTC. Its translation: CASSGVKTQYF.

About this clonotype: An end of the junction does not agree with germline; a read error may underlie this. In DNA form, the CDR3 reads TGTGCCAGCAGCTTGGGACTAGGGAAAAGCACAGATACGCTGTATTTT. Amino acid sequence: CASSLGLGKSTDTLYF. V is TRBV5-4 and J is TRBJ2-3, with D tentatively TRBD2 (6 bases). The CDR3 extends over 16 amino acids. CDR1 and CDR2 from the germline V gene are SGHNT and YYREEE (reference sequence).

A few counts support this clonotype. The chain links TRBV12-3 or TRBV12-4 to TRBJ2-1, with D unclear. V gave up 5 bases and J gave up 5 bases, with 13 bases separating them. This CDR3 has 14 amino acids. The CDR3 DNA follows: TGTGCCAGCAGTCCCGCCCCTCGGGACAATGAGCAGTTCTTC. Translating gives CASSPAPRDNEQFF.

This chain uses TRBV27 with TRBJ2-2; D may be TRBD1 (5 bases). CDR1 is MNHEY, CDR2 SMNVEV, per germline (reference sequence). Trimming took off 7 bases at V and 0 bases at J, with 9 bases between the two ends. The CDR3 is 14 amino acids. CDR3 coding DNA: TGTGCCAGCACTAGGGGCCCGAACACCGGGGAGCTGTTTTTT. Translation: CASTRGPNTGELFF.